The present T cell receptor beta chain was sequenced within a study of blood T cell repertoires in COVID-19. About the research overall: Material from acute and convalescent COVID-19 was sourced from the United States, Italy and Spain. Sample material is recorded as cDNA or gDNA derived from T cells, B-cell-depleted T cells, or PBMCs.

As originally analysed: Estimation of nucleated cell counts was performed using reference gene primer amplification. Only in-frame clones appear in the TCRdb table, and some are missing; sequencing was by immunoSEQ multiplex PCR. V, J and clone size reflect that table, while D and trimming were determined from the DNA. This table holds some 21,000 clones, under 90% found once. Germline V lookup: CDR1 SGHDN, CDR2 FVKESK. The CDR3 extends over 15 amino acids. The trim removed 1 base at V and 8 bases at J, leaving 8 bases unmatched. The sequenced sample consisted of peripheral blood. This chain links TRBV14 with TRBJ1-2; 9 bases agree with TRBD1. The clonotype comes from a man aged 45-60 years with active COVID-19. The CDR3 DNA reads as TGTGCCAGCAGCCAAGCGAAGGACAGGGGCGTAGGCTACACCTTC. Translated, it gives CASSQAKDRGVGYTF. The variable domain in full, completed from reference TRBV14 and TRBJ1-2, reads EAGVTQFPSHSVIEKGQTVTLRCDPISGHDNLYWYRRVMGKEIKFLLHFVKESKQDESGMPNNRFLAERTGGTYSTLKVQPAELEDSGVYFCASSQAKDRGVGYTFGSGTRLTVV.